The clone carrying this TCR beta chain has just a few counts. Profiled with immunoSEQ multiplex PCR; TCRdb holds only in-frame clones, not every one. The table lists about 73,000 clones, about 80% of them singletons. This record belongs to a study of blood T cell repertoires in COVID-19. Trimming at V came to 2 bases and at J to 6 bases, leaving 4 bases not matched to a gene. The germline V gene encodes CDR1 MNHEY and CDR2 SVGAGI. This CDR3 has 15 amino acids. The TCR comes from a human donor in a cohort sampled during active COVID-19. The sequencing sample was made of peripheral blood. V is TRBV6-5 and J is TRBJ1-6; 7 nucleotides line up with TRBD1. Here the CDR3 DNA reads TGTGCCAGCAGTTACGGGGGACAGTCTAATTCACCCCTCCACTTT. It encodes CASSYGGQSNSPLHF.